Each of the 5 T cell receptor beta chains below was sequenced from the same sample in a study of blood T cell repertoires in COVID-19. The assay was immunoSEQ multiplex PCR, and TCRdb's table has in-frame clones only and misses some. The top ten clones hold about 4.7% of a sample with about 110,000 clones, around three quarters of them seen once. Sequencing input: peripheral blood. The source of these receptors is a human donor in a cohort sampled during active or convalescent COVID-19.

V gene TRBV28 combines with J gene TRBJ2-3; 7 bases are shared with TRBD2. CDR1 is MDHEN, CDR2 SYDVKM, per germline. Losses at the gene ends were 4 bases for V and 6 bases for J; bases not matched to a gene: 10. This CDR3 has 15 amino acids. The CDR3 region is CASSSRAGWVDTQYF. The CDR3 DNA reads as TGTGCCAGCAGTTCTCGAGCGGGGTGGGTCGATACGCAGTATTTT.

The chain combines TRBV11-2 with TRBJ2-7; a possible D gene is TRBD2 (6 bases). The CDR3 is 13 residues long. Deletions cut 5 bases from V and 3 bases from J, with 11 bases between. The germline V gene has CDR1 SGHAT and CDR2 FQNNGV. CDR3 nucleotides: TGTGCCAGCAGCCCCCCGGGGGACTACGAGCAGTACTTC. Encoded protein: CASSPPGDYEQYF.

This clone was seen many times. The chain employs TRBV4-1 and TRBJ1-5, with D unresolved. This CDR3 region has 15 residues. Germline CDR1 MGHRA, CDR2 YSYEKL. Deletions cut 4 bases from V and 3 bases from J, with 13 bases between. The CDR3 DNA reads as TGCGCCAGCAGCCTTAGAGGACTGATCAATCAGCCCCAGCATTTT. It specifies CASSLRGLINQPQHF.

The genes are TRBV7-9 and TRBJ1-1, with D maybe TRBD1 (5 bases). The ends were cut back, 2 bases at V and 0 bases at J, with 10 bases in the middle. This CDR3 has 15 amino acids. Germline assignment: CDR1 SEHNR and CDR2 FQNEAQ (reference sequence). Here the CDR3 DNA reads TGTGCCAGCAGCTTATTCCAGGGAATGAACACTGAAGCTTTCTTT. Translated: CASSLFQGMNTEAFF.

The chain combines TRBV7-6 with TRBJ2-7; D call uncertain. The CDR3 has 14 amino acids. V was cut by 2 bases and J by 0 bases, with 8 bases left in between. The germline V gene has CDR1 SGHVS and CDR2 FNYEAQ. CDR3: CASSLFPRSYEQYF. CDR3 nucleotides: TGTGCCAGCAGCTTATTCCCCCGCTCCTACGAGCAGTACTTC.